This T cell receptor (beta chain) was recovered during a study of blood T cells in healthy people across ages. Overall study findings and caveats: Naive T cell percentage by flow cytometry tracked strongly with beta diversity.

A note on this clonotype: Its antigen is currently unknown.

Primed by a sample-barcoded 5' primer and a J-beta primer mix, a second PCR proceeded for roughly 6 to 12 cycles. Each cDNA molecule received a tag from a template-switch adaptor that had 12 random nucleotides. TCRdb reprocessed the 5' RACE reads with MiXCR, giving one entry per CDR3 protein. The data show some 900,000 distinct CDR3 sequences, 45% to 50% seen once. Trimming took off 7 bases at V and 3 bases at J, with 16 bases between the two ends. Looked up from germline, CDR1 is SEHNR and CDR2 is FQNEAQ (reference sequence). CDR3 length: 14 amino acids. The clonotype was recovered from a man aged 30 to 39 in good health. The rearrangement links TRBV7-9 to TRBJ2-7, with D tentatively TRBD1 or TRBD2 (7 bases each). Sequences were obtained from blood. CDR3 region: CASTETGEGYEQYF. The CDR3 DNA is TGTGCCAGCACCGAAACAGGGGAGGGCTACGAGCAGTACTTC.